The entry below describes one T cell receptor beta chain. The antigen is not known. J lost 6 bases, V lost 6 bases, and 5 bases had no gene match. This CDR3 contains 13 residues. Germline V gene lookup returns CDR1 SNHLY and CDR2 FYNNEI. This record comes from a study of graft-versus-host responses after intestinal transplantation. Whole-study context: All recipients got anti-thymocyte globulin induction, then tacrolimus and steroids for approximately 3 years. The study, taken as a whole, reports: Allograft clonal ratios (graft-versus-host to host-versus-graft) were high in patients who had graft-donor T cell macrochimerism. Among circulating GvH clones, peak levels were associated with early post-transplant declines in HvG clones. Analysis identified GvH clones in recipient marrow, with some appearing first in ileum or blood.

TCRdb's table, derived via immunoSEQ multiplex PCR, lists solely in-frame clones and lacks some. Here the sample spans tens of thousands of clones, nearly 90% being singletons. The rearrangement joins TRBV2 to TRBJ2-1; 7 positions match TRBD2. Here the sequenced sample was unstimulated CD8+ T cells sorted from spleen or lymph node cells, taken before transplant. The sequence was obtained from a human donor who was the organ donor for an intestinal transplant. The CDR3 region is CASRSGTTNEQFF. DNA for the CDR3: TGTGCCAGCAGATCGGGGACTACCAATGAGCAGTTCTTC.